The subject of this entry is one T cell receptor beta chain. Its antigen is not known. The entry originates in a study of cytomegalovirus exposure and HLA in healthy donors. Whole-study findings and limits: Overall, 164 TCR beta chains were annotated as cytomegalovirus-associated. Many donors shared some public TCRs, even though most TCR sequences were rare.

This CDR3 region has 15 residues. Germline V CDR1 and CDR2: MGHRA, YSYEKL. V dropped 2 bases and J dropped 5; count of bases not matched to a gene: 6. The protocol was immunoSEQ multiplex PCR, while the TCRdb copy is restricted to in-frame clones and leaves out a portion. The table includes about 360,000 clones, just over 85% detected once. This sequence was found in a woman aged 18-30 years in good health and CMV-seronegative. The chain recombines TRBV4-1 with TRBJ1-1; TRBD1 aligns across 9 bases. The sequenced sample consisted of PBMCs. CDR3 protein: CASSQKGQGYTEAFF. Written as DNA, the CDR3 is TGCGCCAGCAGCCAAAAAGGACAGGGGTATACTGAAGCTTTCTTT.